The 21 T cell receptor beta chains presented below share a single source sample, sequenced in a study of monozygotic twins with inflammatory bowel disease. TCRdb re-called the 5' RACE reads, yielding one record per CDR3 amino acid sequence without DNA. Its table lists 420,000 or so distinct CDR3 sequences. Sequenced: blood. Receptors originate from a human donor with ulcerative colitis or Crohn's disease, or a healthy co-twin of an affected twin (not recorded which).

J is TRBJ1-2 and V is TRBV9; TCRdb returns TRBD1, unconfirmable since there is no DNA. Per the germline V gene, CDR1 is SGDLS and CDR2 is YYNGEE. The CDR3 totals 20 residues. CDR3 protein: CASSGRRFVGQGYLTYGYTF.

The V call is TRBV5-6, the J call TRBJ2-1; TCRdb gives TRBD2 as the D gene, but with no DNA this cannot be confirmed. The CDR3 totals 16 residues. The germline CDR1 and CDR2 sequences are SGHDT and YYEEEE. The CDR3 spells CASSLAGGSLFNEQFF.

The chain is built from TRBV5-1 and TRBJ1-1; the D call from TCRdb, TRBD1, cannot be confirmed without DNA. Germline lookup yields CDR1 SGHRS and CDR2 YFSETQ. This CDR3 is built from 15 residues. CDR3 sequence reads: CASSRDRAVNTEAFF.

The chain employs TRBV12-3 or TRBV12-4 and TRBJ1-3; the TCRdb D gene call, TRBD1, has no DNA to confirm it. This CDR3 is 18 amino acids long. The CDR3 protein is CASSHDRRNVISGNTIYF.

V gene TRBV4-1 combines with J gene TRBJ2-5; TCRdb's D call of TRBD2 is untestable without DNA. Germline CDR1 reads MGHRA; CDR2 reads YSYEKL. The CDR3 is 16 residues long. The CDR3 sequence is CASSQDRVLASETQYF.

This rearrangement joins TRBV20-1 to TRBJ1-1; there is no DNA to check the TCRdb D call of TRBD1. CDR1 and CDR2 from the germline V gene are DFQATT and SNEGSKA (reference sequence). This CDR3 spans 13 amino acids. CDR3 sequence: CSARESGAAEAFF.

CDR3 sequence reads: CASSLKAGQYYGYTF. The J gene is TRBJ1-2, the V gene TRBV27; TCRdb reports TRBD1, a call that lacks DNA to check it against. Germline V CDR1 and CDR2: MNHEY, SMNVEV (reference sequence). This CDR3 has 15 amino acids.

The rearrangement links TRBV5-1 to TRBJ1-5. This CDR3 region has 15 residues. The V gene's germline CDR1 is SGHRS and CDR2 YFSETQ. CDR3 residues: CASSLGPLGNQPQHF. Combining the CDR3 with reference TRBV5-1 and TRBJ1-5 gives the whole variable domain KAGVTQTPRYLIKTRGQQVTLSCSPISGHRSVSWYQQTPGQGLQFLFEYFSETQRNKGNFPGRFSGRQFSNSRSEMNVSTLELGDSALYLCASSLGPLGNQPQHFGDGTRLSIL.

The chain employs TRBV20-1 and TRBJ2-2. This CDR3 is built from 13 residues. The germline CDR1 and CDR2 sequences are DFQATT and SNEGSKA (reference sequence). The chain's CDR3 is CSARNQFTGELFF.

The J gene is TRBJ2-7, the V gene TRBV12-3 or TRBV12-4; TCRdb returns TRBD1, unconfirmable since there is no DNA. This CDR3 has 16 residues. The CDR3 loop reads CASSPLTGVAFYEQYF.

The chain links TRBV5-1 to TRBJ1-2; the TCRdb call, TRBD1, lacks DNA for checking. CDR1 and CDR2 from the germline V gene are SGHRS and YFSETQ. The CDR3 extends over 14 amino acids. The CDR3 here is CASSLAPGDGGYTF.

The CDR3 loop is CASSPGGEGTVVLGQYF. The genes are TRBV6-1 and TRBJ2-7; as DNA is missing, the TRBD1 call by TCRdb cannot be tested. The CDR3 has 17 amino acids. The germline gives CDR1 MNHNS, CDR2 SASEGT.

The CDR3 sequence: CASRADSNQETQYF. V is TRBV7-9 and J is TRBJ2-5. The CDR3 totals 14 residues. Germline lookup yields CDR1 SEHNR and CDR2 FQNEAQ (reference sequence).

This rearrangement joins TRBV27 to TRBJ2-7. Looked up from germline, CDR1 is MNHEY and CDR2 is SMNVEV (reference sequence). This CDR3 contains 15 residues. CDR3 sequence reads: CASSHGLASFYEQYF.

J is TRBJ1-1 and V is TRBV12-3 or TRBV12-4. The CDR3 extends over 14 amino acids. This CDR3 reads CASSPGGENTEAFF.

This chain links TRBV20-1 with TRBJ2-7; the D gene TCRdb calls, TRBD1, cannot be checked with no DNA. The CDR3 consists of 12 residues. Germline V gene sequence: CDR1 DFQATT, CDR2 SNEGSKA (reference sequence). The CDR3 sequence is CSAIQGTYEQYF.

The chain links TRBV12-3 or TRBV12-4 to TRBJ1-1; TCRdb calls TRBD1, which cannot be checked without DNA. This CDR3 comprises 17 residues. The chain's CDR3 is CASSLAGTGRTYTEAFF.

The chain's CDR3 is CSARDLTAGISSNEKLFF. V usage is TRBV20-1 and J usage is TRBJ1-4; TCRdb returns TRBD1, unconfirmable since there is no DNA. CDR1 and CDR2 (germline): DFQATT, SNEGSKA (reference sequence). The CDR3 has 18 residues.

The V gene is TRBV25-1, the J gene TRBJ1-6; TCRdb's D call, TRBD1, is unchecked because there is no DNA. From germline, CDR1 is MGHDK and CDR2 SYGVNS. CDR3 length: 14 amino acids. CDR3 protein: CASSEGLGGSPLHF.

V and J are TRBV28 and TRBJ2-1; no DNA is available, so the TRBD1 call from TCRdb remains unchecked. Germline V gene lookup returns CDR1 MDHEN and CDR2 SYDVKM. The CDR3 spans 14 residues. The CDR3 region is CASSPRGRDNEQFF.

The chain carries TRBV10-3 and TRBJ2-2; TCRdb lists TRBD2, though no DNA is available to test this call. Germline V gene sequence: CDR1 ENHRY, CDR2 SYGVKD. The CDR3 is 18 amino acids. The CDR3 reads CAISERTSGGADTGELFF.